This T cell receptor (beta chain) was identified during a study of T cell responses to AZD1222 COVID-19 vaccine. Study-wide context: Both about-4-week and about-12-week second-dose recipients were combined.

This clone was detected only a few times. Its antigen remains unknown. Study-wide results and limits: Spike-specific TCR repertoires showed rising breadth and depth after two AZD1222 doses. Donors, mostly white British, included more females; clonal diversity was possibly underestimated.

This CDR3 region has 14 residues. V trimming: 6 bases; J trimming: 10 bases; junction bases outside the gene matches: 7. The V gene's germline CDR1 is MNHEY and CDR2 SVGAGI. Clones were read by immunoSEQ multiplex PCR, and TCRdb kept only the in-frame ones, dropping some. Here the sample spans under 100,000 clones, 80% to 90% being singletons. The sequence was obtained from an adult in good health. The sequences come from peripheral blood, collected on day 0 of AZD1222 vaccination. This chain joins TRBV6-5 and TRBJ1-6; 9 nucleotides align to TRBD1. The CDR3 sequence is CASRRTGEGSPLHF. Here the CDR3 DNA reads TGTGCCAGCAGAAGGACAGGGGAGGGATCACCCCTCCACTTT.